The TCR beta chain described here comes from a study of T cell clonality in common variable immunodeficiency. Note on this clone: The antigen is not known. Sequencing ends 3 residues short of the CDR3 end; the germline J gene provides the rest.

CDR1 is MNHEY and CDR2 is SVGEGT in the germline V gene. The CDR3 consists of 14 residues. V lost 7 bases, J lost 4 bases, and 6 bases stayed unmatched. Libraries were prepared by immunoSEQ multiplex PCR; TCRdb keeps only in-frame clonotypes and omits some of them. The sample gives about 14,000 clones, none seen only once, and the top ten clones hold about 10%. Broader study findings: In common variable immunodeficiency, TCR beta chains reportedly carried fewer deletions and N-nucleotide insertions.

The sequenced sample consisted of peripheral blood mononuclear cells. The chain employs TRBV6-2 or TRBV6-3 and TRBJ2-1; 8 bases line up with TRBD1. The sequence derives from a human donor with common variable immunodeficiency. CDR3 sequence: CASTGTGGYNEQFF. CDR3 DNA, as far as it was read: TGTGCCAGCACAGGGACAGGTGGATACAATGAG.